This passage covers 16 T cell receptor beta chains from one sample sequenced in a study of patients and donors after allogeneic stem cell transplantation. TCRdb redid the calling of the RT-PCR reads with MiXCR, one entry per CDR3 protein. The table has approximately 200,000 distinct CDR3 sequences, approximately 41% seen once. The sequenced sample was blood, either unsorted or a sorted T cell fraction (not recorded which). Every receptor here comes from a human donor who was either an allogeneic HSCT recipient or a stem cell or donor lymphocyte infusion donor (not recorded which). It is not recorded whose cells these are; they may come from a transplant donor.

This clonotype was recorded a few times. The chain uses TRBV5-1 and TRBJ1-1; D is undetermined. Trimming cost V 7 bases and J 3 bases, with 7 bases left between them. The length of the CDR3 is 11 residues. Germline V lookup: CDR1 SGHRS, CDR2 YFSETQ. CDR3 DNA: TGCGCCAGCGGCCTAGACACTGAAGCTTTCTTT. It codes for CASGLDTEAFF.

The chain recombines TRBV6-2 or TRBV6-3 with TRBJ1-5, with D unclear. The V end was cut by 3 bases, the J end by 3 bases, with 12 bases between. CDR1 MNHEY and CDR2 SVGEGT come from the germline V gene. The CDR3 runs 15 residues. Here the CDR3 DNA reads TGTGCCAGCAGTTATTGGCAGAATTACAATCAGCCCCAGCATTTT. Residues: CASSYWQNYNQPQHF.

The rearrangement joins TRBV9 to TRBJ1-1; unclear D gene. CDR1 is SGDLS, CDR2 YYNGEE, per germline. The CDR3 sequence is 17 residues long. Trimming pared 0 bases from V and 5 bases from J, leaving 20 bases between. The CDR3 loop reads CASSVESSRLDGTEAFF. In nucleotides, the CDR3 is TGTGCCAGCAGCGTAGAATCCTCCCGATTAGACGGGACTGAAGCTTTCTTT.

This rearrangement joins TRBV7-9 to TRBJ2-2; 10 bases match TRBD2. From germline, CDR1 is SEHNR and CDR2 FQNEAQ (reference sequence). The CDR3 has 15 residues. V lost 5 bases and J lost 6; bases outside the gene matches: 6. The CDR3 region has the DNA TGTGCCAGCAGCCGTCGACTAGCGGGCCCCGGGGAGCTGTTTTTT. Amino acid sequence: CASSRRLAGPGELFF.

CDR3 coding DNA: TGTGCCAGCAGCTTAACCGGGACGGTCTTTGATAATTCACCCCTCCACTTT. Translated, it gives CASSLTGTVFDNSPLHF. This rearrangement joins TRBV7-6 to TRBJ1-6; D is perhaps TRBD1 (5 bases). Germline V gene sequence: CDR1 SGHVS, CDR2 FNYEAQ. The CDR3 has 17 residues. The V and J ends lost 2 bases and 5 bases respectively, with 16 bases between them.

The chain couples TRBV9 to TRBJ2-1; D is undetermined. CDR3 length equals 13 residues. Germline lookup yields CDR1 SGDLS and CDR2 YYNGEE. The V and J ends lost 0 bases and 10 bases respectively, with 11 bases between them. The CDR3 reads CASSVAPPWEQFF. For the CDR3, the DNA is TGTGCCAGCAGCGTAGCCCCACCATGGGAGCAGTTCTTC.

This clonotype was seen a handful of times. This chain connects TRBV10-3 to TRBJ1-2, with 10 bases lining up with TRBD1. Trimming removed 6 bases from V and 6 bases from J; junction bases left unmatched: 16. Germline lookup yields CDR1 ENHRY and CDR2 SYGVKD. The CDR3 length is 17 residues. The CDR3 sequence is CAIRPLTGGPGMDGYTF. The CDR3, as DNA: TGTGCCATCAGACCTTTGACAGGGGGCCCGGGTATGGATGGCTACACCTTC.

This chain joins TRBV6-2 or TRBV6-3 and TRBJ1-2; no firm D call. CDR3 length: 13 amino acids. Germline CDR1 is MNHEY and CDR2 is SVGEGT. Trimming took off 8 bases at V and 4 bases at J, with 14 bases between the two ends. CDR3 sequence: CASRSTPGYGYTF. The CDR3 DNA sequence: TGTGCCAGCCGATCGACACCAGGCTATGGCTACACCTTC.

This clonotype was seen a handful of times. The chain has TRBV28 and TRBJ1-2; D is unresolved. V was clipped by 3 bases and J by 7 bases, with 12 bases between them. Germline values: CDR1 MDHEN, CDR2 SYDVKM. The CDR3 length is 13 residues. The CDR3: CASSLSARSGYTF. DNA for the CDR3: TGTGCCAGCAGTTTGTCAGCGAGGAGTGGCTACACCTTC.

J is TRBJ1-6 and V is TRBV9; D remains unclear. The germline V gene has CDR1 SGDLS and CDR2 YYNGEE. The CDR3 is 13 amino acids. Between the trimmed V and J ends, which lost 0 bases and 7 bases, there was a span of 5 bases. The CDR3 DNA follows: TGTGCCAGCAGCGTAGCTCGGAATTCACCCCTCCACTTT. This sequence encodes CASSVARNSPLHF.

The J gene is TRBJ1-1, the V gene TRBV24-1; D is perhaps TRBD1 (6 bases). CDR3 length: 16 amino acids. From germline, CDR1 is KGHDR and CDR2 SFDVKD. The V end lost 5 bases, the J end lost 4 bases, and 19 bases lay between the germline ends. CDR3 loop: CATSGLQGGLSTEAFF. The CDR3 nucleotides read TGTGCCACCAGTGGTCTACAGGGAGGCCTTAGCACTGAAGCTTTCTTT.

This clonotype turned up a few times. This chain connects TRBV6-5 to TRBJ1-1, with D unresolved. In germline, CDR1 is MNHEY, CDR2 SVGAGI. V was cut by 6 bases and J by 0 bases, with 11 bases left in between. The CDR3 has 14 residues. The CDR3 sequence: CASSPQAMNTEAFF. As DNA, the CDR3 is TGTGCCAGCAGCCCCCAAGCGATGAACACTGAAGCTTTCTTT.

The chain is built from TRBV7-9 and TRBJ2-3; possible D gene TRBD2, 5 bases. The CDR3 covers 20 residues. V was cut by 5 bases and J by 1 base, with 28 bases left in between. Germline assignment: CDR1 SEHNR and CDR2 FQNEAQ (reference sequence). In nucleotides, the CDR3 is TGTGCCAGCAGCGTAGGACGAAGGACGGTTAGCGAGCCCGGCACAGATACGCAGTATTTT. Its protein is CASSVGRRTVSEPGTDTQYF.

The gene calls are TRBV5-1 and TRBJ2-1, with D hard to call. Germline V gene lookup returns CDR1 SGHRS and CDR2 YFSETQ. The CDR3 covers 15 residues. Deletions cut 0 bases from V and 5 bases from J, with 12 bases between. The CDR3 sequence: CASSLGDTWNNEQFF. As DNA, the CDR3 is TGCGCCAGCAGCTTGGGAGACACCTGGAACAATGAGCAGTTCTTC.

The V and J genes are TRBV5-1 and TRBJ2-7; D may be TRBD2 (5 bases). The germline CDR1 and CDR2 sequences are SGHRS and YFSETQ. CDR3 size: 12 residues. Trimming left V 5 bases short and J 3 bases short, with 9 bases between. The CDR3, as DNA: TGCGCCAGCAGTTCGGGATACTACGAGCAGTACTTC. Its protein is CASSSGYYEQYF.

J is TRBJ2-1 and V is TRBV7-2; 12 bases match TRBD1. Per germline, CDR1 SGHTA and CDR2 FQGNSA. J gave up 9 bases and V 5 bases, and 11 bases lay outside the gene matches. This CDR3 is built from 16 residues. This chain's CDR3 is CASSRSRGTGGLEQFF. CDR3 sequence (DNA): TGTGCCAGCAGCCGATCGAGGGGGACAGGGGGCCTTGAGCAGTTCTTC.